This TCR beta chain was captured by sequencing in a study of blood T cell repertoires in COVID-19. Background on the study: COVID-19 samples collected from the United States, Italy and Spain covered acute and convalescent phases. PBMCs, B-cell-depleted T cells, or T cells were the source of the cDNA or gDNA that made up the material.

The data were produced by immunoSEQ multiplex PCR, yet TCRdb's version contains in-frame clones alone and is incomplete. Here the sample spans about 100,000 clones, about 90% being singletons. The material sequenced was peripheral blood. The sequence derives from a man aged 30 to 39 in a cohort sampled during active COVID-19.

The CDR3 DNA is TGTGCCAGCAGCTTGGACGGGGGGCGAGGGAGGGAGCAGTACTTC. This translates into CASSLDGGRGREQYF. The V and J genes are TRBV5-5 and TRBJ2-7; D perhaps matches TRBD2 (7 bases). V gave up 0 bases and J gave up 7 bases, with 17 bases separating them. The CDR3 runs to 15 residues. Germline CDR1 SGHKS, CDR2 YYEKEE (reference sequence).